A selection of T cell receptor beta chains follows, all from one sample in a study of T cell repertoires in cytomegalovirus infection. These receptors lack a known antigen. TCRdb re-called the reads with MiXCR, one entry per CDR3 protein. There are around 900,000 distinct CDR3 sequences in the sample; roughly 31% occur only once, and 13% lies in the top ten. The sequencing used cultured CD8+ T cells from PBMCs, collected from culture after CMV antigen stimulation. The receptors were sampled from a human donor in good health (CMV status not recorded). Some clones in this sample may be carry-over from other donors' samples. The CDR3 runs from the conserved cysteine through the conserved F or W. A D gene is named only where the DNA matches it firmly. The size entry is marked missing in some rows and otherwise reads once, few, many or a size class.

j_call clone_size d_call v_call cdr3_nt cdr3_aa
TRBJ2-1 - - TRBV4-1 TGCGCCAGCAGCCACGGGACTGAGCAGTTCTTC CASSHGTEQFF
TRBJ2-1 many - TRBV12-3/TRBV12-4 TGTGCCAGCAGTTTATGGGGGGCGCGCAATGAGCAGTTCTTC CASSLWGARNEQFF
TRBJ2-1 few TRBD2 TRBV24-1 TGTGCCACCAGTGATACAGCGGGGGGTCACAATGAGCAGTTCTTC CATSDTAGGHNEQFF
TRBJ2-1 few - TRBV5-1 TGCGCCAGCAGCTTGAAGGGGACCGAGCAGTTCTTC CASSLKGTEQFF
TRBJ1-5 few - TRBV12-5 TGTGCTAGTGGTTTGAGTGGGCCCAATCAGCCCCAGCATTTT CASGLSGPNQPQHF
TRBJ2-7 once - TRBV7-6 TGTGCCAGCAGCGCCGCAGTTTCCTCCTACGAGCAGTACTTC CASSAAVSSYEQYF
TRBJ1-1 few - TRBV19 TGTGCCAGTAGCTGGGACCGAACGATGAACACTGAAGCTTTCTTT CASSWDRTMNTEAFF
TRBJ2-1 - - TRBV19 TGTGCCAGTAGTACCGGGACTGACGCGTACAATGAGCAGTTCTTC CASSTGTDAYNEQFF
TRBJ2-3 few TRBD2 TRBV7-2 TGTGCCAGCACCCGGACTAGCGGGGGTGCAGATACGCAGTATTTT CASTRTSGGADTQYF
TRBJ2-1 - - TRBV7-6 TGTGCCAGCAGCCCCGACCAGAGCTCCTACAATGAGCAGTTCTTC CASSPDQSSYNEQFF
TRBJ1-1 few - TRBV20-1 TGCAGTGCCAGGGAGGGGGAAGCTTTCTTT CSAREGEAFF
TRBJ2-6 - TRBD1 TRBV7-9 TGTGCCAGCAGCTTAGCCCTCGGGACAGTGAGCTCTGGGGCCAACGTCCTGACTTTC CASSLALGTVSSGANVLTF
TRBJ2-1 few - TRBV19 TGTGCCAGTAGTATTACGGGCCTAGCGAATAATGAGCAGTTCTTT CASSITGLANNEQFF
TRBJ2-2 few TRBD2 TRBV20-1 TGCAGTGCTAGTCGGGGGGGCCCGAACACCGGGGAGCTGTTTTTT CSASRGGPNTGELFF
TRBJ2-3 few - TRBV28 TGTGCCAGCAGTTTATGGGCTGGGACCGCCGTCACAGATACGCAGTATTTT CASSLWAGTAVTDTQYF
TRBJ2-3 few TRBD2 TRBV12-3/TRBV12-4 TGTGCCAGCAGTGCCGCTAGCGGTTCCGATACGCAGTATTTT CASSAASGSDTQYF
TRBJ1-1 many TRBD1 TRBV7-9 TGTGCCAGCAGCTTAGGGGGTCAGGGGGCTGAAGCTTTCTTT CASSLGGQGAEAFF
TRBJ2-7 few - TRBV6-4 TGTGCCAGCAGTAGAGGCAGCTCCTACGAGCAGTACTTC CASSRGSSYEQYF
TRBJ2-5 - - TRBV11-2 TGTGCCAGCAGCTTCTCGTCCGGGGGGCCAGGGGAGACCCAGTACTTC CASSFSSGGPGETQYF
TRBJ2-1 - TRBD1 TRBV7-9 TGTGCCAGCAGCCACCGGGACAGGGGTTACAATGAGCAGTTCTTC CASSHRDRGYNEQFF
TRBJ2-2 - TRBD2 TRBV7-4 TGTGCCAGCAGCGGGGGACCGAAGGCGGGGGCCGGGGAGCTGTTTTTT CASSGGPKAGAGELFF
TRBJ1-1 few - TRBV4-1 TGCGCCAGCAGCCGAACGATGAACACTGAAGCTTTCTTT CASSRTMNTEAFF
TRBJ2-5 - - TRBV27 TGTGCCAGCAGTCCCTACCCCCAGGCACCGGAGACCCAGTACTTC CASSPYPQAPETQYF
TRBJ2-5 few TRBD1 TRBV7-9 TGTGCCAGCCGGAGGGGACAGGGCTACCAAGAGACCCAGTACTTC CASRRGQGYQETQYF
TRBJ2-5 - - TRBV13 TGTGCCAGCAGCTCAGGGGGGGACCAAGAGACCCAGTACTTC CASSSGGDQETQYF
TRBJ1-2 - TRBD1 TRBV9 TGTGCCAGCGGTGGGGGACAGGCGGTCTATGGCTACACCTTC CASGGGQAVYGYTF
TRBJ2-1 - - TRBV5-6 TGTGCCAGCAGCTTTGGGTTCCGCTCCTACAATGAGCAGTTCTTC CASSFGFRSYNEQFF
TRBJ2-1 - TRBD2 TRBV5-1 TGCGCCAGCAGGCCCCCGCGGGGGTCCTCCTACAATGAGCAGTTCTTC CASRPPRGSSYNEQFF
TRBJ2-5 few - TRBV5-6 TGTGCCAGCAGCTTGGTTACAGGAGAAGAGACCCAGTACTTC CASSLVTGEETQYF
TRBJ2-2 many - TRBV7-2 TGTGCCAGCAGCTACTCGGACAGCCCTTATAGGACCGGGGAGCTGTTTTTT CASSYSDSPYRTGELFF
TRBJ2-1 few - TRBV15 TGTGCCACCGGCCAACGTTACTACAATGAGCAGTTCTTC CATGQRYYNEQFF
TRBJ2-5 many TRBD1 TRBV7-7 TGTGCTAGCAGCCCATGGACAGGAGAGACCCAGTACTTC CASSPWTGETQYF
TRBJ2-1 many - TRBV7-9 TGTGCCAGCAGTTCCCTCCAGGGGAAGTCCTACAATGAGCAGTTCTTC CASSSLQGKSYNEQFF
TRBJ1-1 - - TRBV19 TGTGCCAGTAGTATAGGAGAGGGCGGGTACACTGAAGCTTTCTTT CASSIGEGGYTEAFF
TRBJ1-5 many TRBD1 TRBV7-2 TGTGCCAGCAGCTTCGGACAGGGGGTTGGCAATCAGCCCCAGCATTTT CASSFGQGVGNQPQHF
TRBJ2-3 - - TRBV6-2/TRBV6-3 TGTGCCAGCAGTTGGACTCCTTATACCTTCACTAGCACAGATACGCAGTATTTT CASSWTPYTFTSTDTQYF
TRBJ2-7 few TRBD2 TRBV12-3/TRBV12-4 TGTGCCAGCAGTTTCTCTAGAAGGTCGAGCGGGGGAACCTACGAGCAGTACTTC CASSFSRRSSGGTYEQYF
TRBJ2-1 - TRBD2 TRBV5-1 TGCGCCAGCACAACGGGACTAGCGGGGCTGCGGGATGAGCAGTTCTTC CASTTGLAGLRDEQFF
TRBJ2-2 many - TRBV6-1 TGTGCCAGCAGTGACACCGGTTACACCGGGGAGCTGTTTTTT CASSDTGYTGELFF
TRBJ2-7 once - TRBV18 TGTGCCAGCTCGGCAGTGGGGGTCCACGAGCAGTACTTC CASSAVGVHEQYF
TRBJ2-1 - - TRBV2 TGTGCCAGCAGTTTAAAACAAATTCCTAACAATGAGCAGTTCTTC CASSLKQIPNNEQFF
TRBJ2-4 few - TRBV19 TGTGCCAGTAGTCCCAGGGGGGGCGCAACCAAAAACATTCAGTACTTC CASSPRGGATKNIQYF